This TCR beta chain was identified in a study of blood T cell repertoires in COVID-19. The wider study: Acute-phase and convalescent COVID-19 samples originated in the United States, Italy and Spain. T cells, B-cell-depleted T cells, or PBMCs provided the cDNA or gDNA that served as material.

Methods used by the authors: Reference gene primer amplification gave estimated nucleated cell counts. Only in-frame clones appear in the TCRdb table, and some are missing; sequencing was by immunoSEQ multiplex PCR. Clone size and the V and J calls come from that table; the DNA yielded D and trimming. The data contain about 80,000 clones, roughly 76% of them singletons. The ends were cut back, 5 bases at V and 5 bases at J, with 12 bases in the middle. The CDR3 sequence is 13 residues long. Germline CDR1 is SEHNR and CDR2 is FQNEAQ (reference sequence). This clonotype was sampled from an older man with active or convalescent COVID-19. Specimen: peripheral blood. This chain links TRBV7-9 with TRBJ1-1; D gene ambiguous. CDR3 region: CASSPAIFTEAFF. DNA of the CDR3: TGTGCCAGCAGCCCCGCGATTTTTACTGAAGCTTTCTTT.